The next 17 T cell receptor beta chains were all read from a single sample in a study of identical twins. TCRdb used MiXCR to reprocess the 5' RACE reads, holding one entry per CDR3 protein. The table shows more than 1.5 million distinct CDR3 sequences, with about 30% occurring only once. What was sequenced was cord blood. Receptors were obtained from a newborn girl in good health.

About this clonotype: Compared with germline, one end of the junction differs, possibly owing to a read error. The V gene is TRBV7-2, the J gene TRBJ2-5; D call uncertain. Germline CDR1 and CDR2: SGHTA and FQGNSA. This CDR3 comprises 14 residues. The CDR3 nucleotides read TGTGCCGGCAGCTTATGGGCGGTTCAAGAGACCCAGTACTTC. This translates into CAGSLWAVQETQYF.

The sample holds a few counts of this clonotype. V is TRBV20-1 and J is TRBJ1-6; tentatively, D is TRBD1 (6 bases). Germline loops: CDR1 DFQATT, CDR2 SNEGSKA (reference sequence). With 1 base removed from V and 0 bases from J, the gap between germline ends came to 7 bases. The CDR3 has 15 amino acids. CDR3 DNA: TGCAGTGCTAGAGGACAGGCCTCCTATAATTCACCCCTCCACTTT. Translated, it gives CSARGQASYNSPLHF.

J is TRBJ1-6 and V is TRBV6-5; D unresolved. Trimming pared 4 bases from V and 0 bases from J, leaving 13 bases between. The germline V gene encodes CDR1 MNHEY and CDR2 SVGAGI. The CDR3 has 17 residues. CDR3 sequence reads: CASSLIQASSYNSPLHF. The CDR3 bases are TGTGCCAGCAGTTTAATCCAGGCGAGCTCCTATAATTCACCCCTCCACTTT.

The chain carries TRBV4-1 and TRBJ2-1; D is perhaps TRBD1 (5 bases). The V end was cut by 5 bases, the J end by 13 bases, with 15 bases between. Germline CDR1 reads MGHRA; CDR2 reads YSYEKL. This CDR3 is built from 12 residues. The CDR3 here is CASSSHGASQFF. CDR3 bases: TGCGCCAGCAGCTCCCATGGGGCTAGTCAGTTCTTC.

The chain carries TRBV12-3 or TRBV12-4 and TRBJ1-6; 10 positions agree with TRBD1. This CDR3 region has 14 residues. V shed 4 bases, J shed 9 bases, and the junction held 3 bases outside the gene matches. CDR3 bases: TGTGCCAGCAGTTCGGGACAGGGGTCTTCACCCCTCCACTTT. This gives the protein CASSSGQGSSPLHF.

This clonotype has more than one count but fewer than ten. The CDR3 is CASGPHPDSHGAPQHF. CDR3 bases: TGTGCTAGTGGTCCCCACCCGGACAGTCATGGGGCGCCCCAGCATTTT. The chain uses TRBV12-5 and TRBJ1-5; tentatively, D is TRBD1 (6 bases). With 5 bases removed from V and 9 bases from J, the gap between germline ends came to 23 bases. This CDR3 comprises 16 residues. The germline V gene has CDR1 LGHNT and CDR2 FRNRAP.

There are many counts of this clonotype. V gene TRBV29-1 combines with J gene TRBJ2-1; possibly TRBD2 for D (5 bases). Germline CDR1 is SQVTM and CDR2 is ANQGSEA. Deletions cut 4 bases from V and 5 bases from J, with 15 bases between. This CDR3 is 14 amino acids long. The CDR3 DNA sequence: TGCAGCGTTGTAGCCCGCGGGTATGACAATGAGCAGTTCTTC. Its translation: CSVVARGYDNEQFF.

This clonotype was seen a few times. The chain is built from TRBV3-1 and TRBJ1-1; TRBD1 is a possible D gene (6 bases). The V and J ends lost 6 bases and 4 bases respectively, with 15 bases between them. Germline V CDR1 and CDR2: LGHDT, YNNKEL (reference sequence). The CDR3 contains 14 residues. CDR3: CASRATGLITEAFF. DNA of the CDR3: TGTGCCAGCAGGGCGACAGGTTTAATCACTGAAGCTTTCTTT.

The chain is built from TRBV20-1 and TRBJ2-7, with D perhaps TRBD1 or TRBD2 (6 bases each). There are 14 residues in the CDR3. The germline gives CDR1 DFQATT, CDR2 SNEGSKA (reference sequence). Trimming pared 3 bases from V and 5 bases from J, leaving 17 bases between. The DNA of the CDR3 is TGCAGTGCTAGTTTTCAGGGGAGGACCCACGAGCAGTACTTC. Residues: CSASFQGRTHEQYF.

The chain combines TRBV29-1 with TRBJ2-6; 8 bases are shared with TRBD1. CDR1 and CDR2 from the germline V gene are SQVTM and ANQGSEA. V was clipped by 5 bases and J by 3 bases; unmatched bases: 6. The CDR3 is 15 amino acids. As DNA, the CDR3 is TGCAGCGTTCTGGACAGGGAAGGTGGGGCCAACGTCCTGACTTTC. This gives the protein CSVLDREGGANVLTF.

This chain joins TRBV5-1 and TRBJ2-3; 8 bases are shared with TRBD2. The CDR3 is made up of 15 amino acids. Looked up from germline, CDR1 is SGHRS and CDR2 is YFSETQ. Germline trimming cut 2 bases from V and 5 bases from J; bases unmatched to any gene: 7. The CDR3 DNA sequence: TGCGCCAGCAGCTTCCGGGGGGGCCTAGGAGATACGCAGTATTTT. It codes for CASSFRGGLGDTQYF.

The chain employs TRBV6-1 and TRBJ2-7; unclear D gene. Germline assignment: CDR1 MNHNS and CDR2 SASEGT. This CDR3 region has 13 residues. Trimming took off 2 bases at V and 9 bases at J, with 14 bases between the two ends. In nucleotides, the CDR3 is TGTGCCAGCAGTGAATTTTGGCTAACACCGCAGTACTTC. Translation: CASSEFWLTPQYF.

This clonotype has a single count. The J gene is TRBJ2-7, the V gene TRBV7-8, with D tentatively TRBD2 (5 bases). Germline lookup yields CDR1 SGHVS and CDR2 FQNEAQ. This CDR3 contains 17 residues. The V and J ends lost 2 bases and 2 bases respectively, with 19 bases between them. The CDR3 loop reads CASSLRHPMAGPYEQYF. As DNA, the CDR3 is TGTGCCAGCAGCTTACGACATCCAATGGCGGGCCCCTACGAGCAGTACTTC.

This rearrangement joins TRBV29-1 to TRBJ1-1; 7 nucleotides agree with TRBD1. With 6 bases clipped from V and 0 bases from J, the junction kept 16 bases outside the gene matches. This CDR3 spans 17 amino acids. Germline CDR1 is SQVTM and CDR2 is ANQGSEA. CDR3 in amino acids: CSVDSPTGPIMNTEAFF. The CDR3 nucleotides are TGCAGCGTCGACAGCCCGACAGGGCCCATTATGAACACTGAAGCTTTCTTT.

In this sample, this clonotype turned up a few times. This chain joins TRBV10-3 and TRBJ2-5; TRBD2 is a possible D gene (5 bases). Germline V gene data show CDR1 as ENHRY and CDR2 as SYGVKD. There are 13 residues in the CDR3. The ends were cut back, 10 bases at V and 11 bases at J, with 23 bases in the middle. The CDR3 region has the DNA TGTGCCACCAACCTGGGAGACAACAATGAGCAGTACTTC. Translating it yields CATNLGDNNEQYF.

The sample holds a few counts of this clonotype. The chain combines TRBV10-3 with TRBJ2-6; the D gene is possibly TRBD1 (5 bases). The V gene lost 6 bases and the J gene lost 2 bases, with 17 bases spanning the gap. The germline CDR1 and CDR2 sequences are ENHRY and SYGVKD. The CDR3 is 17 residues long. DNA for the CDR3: TGTGCCATCAGGCAAATTACAGGATCTCCTGGGGCCAACGTCCTGACTTTC. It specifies CAIRQITGSPGANVLTF.

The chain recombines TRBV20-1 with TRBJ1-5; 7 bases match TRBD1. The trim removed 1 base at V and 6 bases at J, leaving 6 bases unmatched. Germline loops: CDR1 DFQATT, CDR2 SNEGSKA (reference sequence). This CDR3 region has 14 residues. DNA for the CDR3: TGCAGTGCTAGAGGGCAGGGGGGATTTCAGCCCCAGCATTTT. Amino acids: CSARGQGGFQPQHF.